These T cell receptor beta chains were read from a single sample in a study of spatial heterogeneity in lung cancer. Each CDR3 protein is one row after TCRdb ran MiXCR on the 5' RACE reads. The sample shows around 4,800 distinct CDR3 sequences, about 7.6% of them seen only once. Source: lung tumor tissue, taken at surgery. Receptors were obtained from a female donor with early-stage non-small cell lung cancer. Both conserved end residues are part of each CDR3. A D gene is named only where the DNA matches it firmly. Only some rows state a clone size, as once, few, many or a class for expanded clones.

many	TRBD2	TRBJ2-3	TRBV7-3	CASSPGTSGVTDTQYF	TGTGCCAGCAGCCCGGGGACTAGCGGGGTAACAGATACGCAGTATTTT
medium-sized	TRBD1	TRBJ1-5	TRBV5-1	CASSLGGGSQPQHF	TGCGCCAGCAGCTTGGGAGGGGGCTCCCAGCCCCAGCATTTT
large	TRBD1	TRBJ2-7	TRBV28	CASSLRPRGQSYEQYF	TGTGCCAGCAGTTTAAGACCCAGGGGGCAGAGCTACGAGCAGTACTTC
-	TRBD1	TRBJ1-1	TRBV4-1	CASSPSRGQGSTEAFF	TGCGCCAGCAGCCCGAGCCGGGGACAGGGGAGCACTGAAGCTTTCTTT
medium-sized	-	TRBJ2-3	TRBV9	CASRGSTDTQYF	TGTGCCAGCCGTGGCAGCACAGATACGCAGTATTTT
many	TRBD1	TRBJ1-4	TRBV20-1	CSARALRRQRTGETNEKLFF	TGCAGTGCTAGAGCCCTAAGGAGACAAAGGACAGGGGAAACTAATGAAAAACTGTTTTTT
few	-	TRBJ2-7	TRBV7-2	CASSFFYEQYF	TGTGCCAGCAGCTTCTTCTACGAGCAGTACTTC
-	-	TRBJ2-1	TRBV27	CASSLGQAQFF	TGTGCCAGCAGTTTGGGGCAGGCCCAGTTCTTC
few	TRBD1	TRBJ1-5	TRBV6-5	CASSYSTDRGLPSNQPQHF	TGTGCCAGCAGTTACTCGACCGACAGGGGCCTACCTAGCAATCAGCCCCAGCATTTT
medium-sized	TRBD1	TRBJ2-5	TRBV6-1	CASSVSRGRRETQYF	TGTGCCAGCAGTGTGAGCAGGGGGCGCAGAGAGACCCAGTACTTC
medium-sized	-	TRBJ1-6	TRBV5-1	CASSLAGVGSPLHF	TGCGCCAGCAGCTTGGCAGGGGTCGGATCACCCCTCCACTTT
few	-	TRBJ2-7	TRBV5-1	CASSLTATYEQYF	TGCGCCAGCAGCTTGACAGCTACCTACGAGCAGTACTTC
-	-	TRBJ2-3	TRBV29-1	CSVEVVDTQYF	TGCAGCGTTGAAGTCGTTGATACGCAGTATTTT
few	-	TRBJ2-5	TRBV20-1	CSALLGYETQYF	TGCAGTGCCCTCCTAGGGTACGAGACCCAGTACTTC
-	-	TRBJ1-2	TRBV6-5	CASTLKGGGYTF	TGTGCCAGCACCCTAAAGGGTGGCGGCTACACCTTC
few	-	TRBJ2-3	TRBV7-9	CASSLAGTRDTQYF	TGTGCCAGCAGCTTAGCAGGGACTCGGGATACGCAGTATTTT
-	-	TRBJ2-1	TRBV10-2	CASSEYSGGREQFF	TGCGCCAGCAGTGAGTATAGTGGAGGGCGAGAGCAGTTCTTC
few	-	TRBJ2-1	TRBV6-5	CASRPRDGTYNEQFF	TGTGCCAGCAGGCCCCGGGACGGGACATACAATGAGCAGTTCTTC
-	-	TRBJ1-1	TRBV29-1	CSVERPSGEAFF	TGCAGCGTTGAGCGACCTTCCGGAGAAGCTTTCTTT
large	TRBD1	TRBJ2-3	TRBV7-9	CARSGQGVDTQYF	TGTGCCAGAAGTGGACAGGGCGTAGATACGCAGTATTTT
medium-sized	-	TRBJ1-1	TRBV30	CAWSMGRNTEAFF	TGTGCCTGGAGTATGGGTCGGAACACTGAAGCTTTCTTT
-	-	TRBJ1-5	TRBV24-1	CATSPSGWDQPQHF	TGTGCCACCAGTCCGTCGGGCTGGGATCAGCCCCAGCATTTT
-	TRBD1	TRBJ1-1	TRBV6-2/TRBV6-3	CASRTGQAYTEAFF	TGTGCCAGCAGAACCGGACAGGCCTACACTGAAGCTTTCTTT
-	TRBD2	TRBJ2-5	TRBV20-1	CSARTSGAFWETQYF	TGCAGTGCTAGAACTAGCGGGGCCTTCTGGGAGACCCAGTACTTC
few	TRBD1	TRBJ2-7	TRBV29-1	CSVRTGAYEQYF	TGCAGCGTTCGGACAGGGGCCTACGAGCAGTACTTC
-	TRBD2	TRBJ2-3	TRBV4-1	CASGPLAGGVTDTQYF	TGCGCCAGCGGCCCACTAGCGGGGGGCGTCACAGATACGCAGTATTTT